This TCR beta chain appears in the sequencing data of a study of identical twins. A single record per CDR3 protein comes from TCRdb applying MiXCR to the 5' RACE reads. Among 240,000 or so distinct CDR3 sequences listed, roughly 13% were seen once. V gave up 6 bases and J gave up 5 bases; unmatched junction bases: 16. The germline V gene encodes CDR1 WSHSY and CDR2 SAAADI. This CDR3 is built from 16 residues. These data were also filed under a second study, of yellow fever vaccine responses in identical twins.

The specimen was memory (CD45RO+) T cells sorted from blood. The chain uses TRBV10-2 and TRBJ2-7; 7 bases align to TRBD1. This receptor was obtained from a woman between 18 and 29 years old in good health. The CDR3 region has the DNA TGCGCCAGCAGATACGACAGGGTGGGGAGAATCCACGAGCAGTACTTC. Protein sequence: CASRYDRVGRIHEQYF.